This T cell receptor beta chain was sequenced in a study of T cell responses to AZD1222 COVID-19 vaccine. On the study more broadly: The study pooled second doses at about 4 or about 12 weeks.

Clones were sequenced by immunoSEQ multiplex PCR, and TCRdb holds only the in-frame ones, with some missing. Among tens of thousands of clones, less than 90% were seen once, and the ten largest hold approximately 7%. Turning to this clone: What it binds is unknown.

General study points: Among vaccine-associated CD4 TCRs, coverage spanned spike, with dominance at 160-218 and 743-854. Donors in the cohort were predominantly white British and more often female, and clonal diversity was possibly underestimated. There were repertoire samples only from the period after the peak T cell response.

The sample in question was peripheral blood, obtained on day 0 of AZD1222 vaccination. The receptor's source is an adult in good health.

CDR3 residues: CASSDGTSGNNEQFF. Here the CDR3 DNA reads TGCGCCAGCAGTGACGGGACTAGCGGAAACAATGAGCAGTTCTTC. This chain joins TRBV10-1 and TRBJ2-1; TRBD2 matches 11 bases. This CDR3 is 15 amino acids long. With V trimmed by 3 bases and J by 5 bases, 3 bases remained unmatched. CDR1 and CDR2 (germline): WNHNN, SYGVQD (reference sequence).